This TCR beta chain was sequenced during a study of regulatory T cells in long-lasting Graves disease. As for the study in general: Graves' patients who were just diagnosed had used antithyroid drugs for under 3 months.

Time point specified: newly diagnosed GD, antithyroid drugs for less than 3 months. The authors made the TCR library using RNA they extracted from PBMCs. The table lists this clonotype with a few counts. Relying on iRepertoire HTBI primers and Arm-PCR of CDR3 regions, the team built TCR beta libraries. TCRdb itself ran the multiplex PCR reads through MiXCR, one entry per CDR3 protein. The top ten clones hold about 38% of a sample with some 320,000 distinct CDR3 sequences, 15% to 20% of them seen once. The specimen comprised peripheral blood mononuclear cells (PBMCs), sampled at new diagnosis, from a patient treated with antithyroid drugs. The receptor's source is a female donor with Graves disease.

Written as DNA, the CDR3 is TGTGCCAGCAGCGTAGTTAGCGGGAGCACCGGGGAGCTGTTTTTT. It codes for CASSVVSGSTGELFF. The chain combines TRBV9 with TRBJ2-2; TRBD2 agrees at 9 bases. Trimming removed 0 bases from V and 4 bases from J; junction bases left unmatched: 1. The CDR3 is made up of 15 amino acids. Germline V gives CDR1 SGDLS, CDR2 YYNGEE.